The present TCR beta chain was sequenced within a study of CD8+CD57+ T cells in acquired aplastic anemia. In the study overall: Sorted CD4+ and CD8+ cell DNA averaged roughly 3 ug. The study obtained 8.5 million to 12 million reads on average for CD4+ cells from healthy donors. Findings of the study overall: There were around 28 CD8+ CDR3 sequences that occurred in both patients and controls.

The table lists this clonotype with a count of one. Its antigen remains unidentified. Profiling that covered TCR beta VDJ and CDR3 relied on genomic DNA as its template. TCRdb itself ran the reads through MiXCR, one entry per CDR3 protein. The table lists 150,000 to 200,000 distinct CDR3 sequences, 35% to 55% of them singletons. The CDR3 length is 17 residues. In germline, CDR1 is MNHNS, CDR2 SASEGT. V lost 9 bases and J lost 0, with 23 bases in between. The sequence was obtained from a human donor in good health. The J gene is TRBJ1-1, the V gene TRBV6-1; D is perhaps TRBD1 (6 bases). The specimen sequenced was sorted CD4+, CD8+, or CD8+CD57+ T cells (not recorded which) from PBMCs. DNA of the CDR3: TGTGCCAGTCGAAAGGGAGACAGGAGTTCGATGAACACTGAAGCTTTCTTT. Translation gives CASRKGDRSSMNTEAFF.